This T cell receptor beta chain was obtained from a study of blood T cell repertoires in COVID-19. This clone turned up a few times. Produced via immunoSEQ multiplex PCR; TCRdb's table is partial and in-frame only. The table shows 150,000 to 170,000 clones, with roughly 80% occurring only once. The TCR was taken from a man in his forties or fifties who had recovered from COVID-19. The sequenced sample was PBMCs or T cells enriched from blood (not recorded which).

CDR3 sequence reads: CASSRREWIGNTIYF. The CDR3 bases are TGTGCCAGCAGCCGTAGGGAGTGGATCGGAAACACCATATATTTT. The chain has TRBV11-2 and TRBJ1-3; D call uncertain. The CDR3 consists of 15 residues. V was shortened by 5 bases and J by 4 bases, with 15 bases between the two germline ends. Germline CDR1 SGHAT, CDR2 FQNNGV. Full variable domain (rest looked up from reference TRBV11-2 and TRBJ1-3): EAGVAQSPRYKIIEKRQSVAFWCNPISGHATLYWYQQILGQGPKLLIQFQNNGVVDDSQLPKDRFSAERLKGVDSTLKIQPAKLEDSAVYLCASSRREWIGNTIYFGEGSWLTVV.